This is a list of T cell receptor beta chains from one sample in a study of T-cell reconstitution after alpha-beta-depleted transplantation in children. TCRdb recomputed calls from the PCR reads with MiXCR, one row per CDR3 protein. The data show more than 300,000 distinct CDR3 sequences, with 15% to 20% seen just once and around two fifths held by the top ten. The sample here was PBMCs, mostly from graft donor cells, taken 360 days after TCRalphabeta/CD19-depleted stem cell transplant. The receptors come from a male patient aged 2 to 9 who had a stem cell transplant for acute lymphoblastic leukemia, so the T cells may come from the graft donor. Both conserved end residues are part of each CDR3. Fields, in order: V gene, D gene, J gene, CDR3 protein. D genes are given only for firm matches.

TRBV20-1,-,TRBJ2-2,CSARDSPKRTGELFF
TRBV7-9,TRBD1,TRBJ2-7,CASSPDRGYSYEQYF
TRBV12-3/TRBV12-4,-,TRBJ2-7,CASSYPFRDLLAYEQYF
TRBV12-3/TRBV12-4,TRBD1,TRBJ2-1,CASSLWDRGNEQFF
TRBV5-6,TRBD2,TRBJ2-3,CASSLRVGRAMDTQYF
TRBV14,-,TRBJ2-5,CASSQEGWALGLETQYF
TRBV24-1,-,TRBJ2-7,CATKWAEGVRSYEQYF
TRBV6-4,TRBD2,TRBJ2-2,CASSRTSGRGNTGELFF
TRBV6-5,TRBD1,TRBJ1-4,CASSYPTGGNEKLFF
TRBV24-1,TRBD1,TRBJ1-1,CATSDTKTGSVRNTEAFF
TRBV29-1,-,TRBJ2-2,CSVGDPLEGGELFF
TRBV7-9,-,TRBJ2-5,CANSTPLGQETQYF
TRBV12-3/TRBV12-4,TRBD2,TRBJ2-1,CASGGGPGLYNEQFF
TRBV4-2,-,TRBJ2-1,CASSQGWTRDNDLKFF
TRBV5-4,-,TRBJ2-5,CASSSGVQETQYF
TRBV20-1,TRBD2,TRBJ2-7,CSARDESGRVFEYEQYF
TRBV12-3/TRBV12-4,-,TRBJ1-2,CASSFKQGNGYTF
TRBV28,-,TRBJ2-5,CASSALGIQETQYF
TRBV4-1,-,TRBJ1-1,CASSQDRTVNTEAFF
TRBV20-1,-,TRBJ2-7,CSAATGSYEQYF
TRBV28,-,TRBJ2-1,CASSLGLLRDPEASYNEQFF
TRBV4-3,TRBD1,TRBJ2-2,CASSARDRAELFF
TRBV5-6,-,TRBJ2-7,CASSSYPREQYF
TRBV13,TRBD1,TRBJ2-3,CASGQGFADTQYF
TRBV15,-,TRBJ2-4,CATSRDQWRVDIQYF
TRBV2,-,TRBJ2-1,CASSDSLGEQFF
TRBV29-1,TRBD1,TRBJ2-5,CSGCDRGKETQYF
TRBV7-2,-,TRBJ2-2,CASSLRSPGELFF
TRBV7-2,-,TRBJ2-7,CASSLESGAAYEQYF
TRBV12-3/TRBV12-4,-,TRBJ2-1,CASRRSGGPYNEQFF
TRBV12-3/TRBV12-4,-,TRBJ2-3,CASSLRRDGPSTDTQYF
TRBV4-2,TRBD1,TRBJ2-7,CASSFYRGPYEQYF
TRBV5-5,-,TRBJ1-2,CASSFTYGYTF